The source of this T cell receptor beta chain is a study of Graves' ophthalmopathy and Graves' hyperthyroidism. Study-level background: Ophthalmopathy absent within 18 months of follow-up marked hyperthyroidism as stable.

Beta-chain TCR CDR3 regions were amplified from RNA transcripts. A first-round RT-PCR used HTBI primers, followed by a second-round multiplex PCR. TCRdb reprocessed the multiplex PCR reads with MiXCR, giving one entry per CDR3 protein. This table holds around 1,200,000 distinct CDR3 sequences, about two fifths found once. This clonotype showed up many times. Germline V gene sequence: CDR1 MNHNS, CDR2 SASEGT. V lost 8 bases, J lost 2 bases, and 9 bases lay in between. This CDR3 spans 12 amino acids. This TCR was sampled from an adult man with Graves' hyperthyroidism. The sample taken for sequencing was peripheral blood or thyroid tissue (not recorded which). J is TRBJ2-5 and V is TRBV6-1, with unresolved D. CDR3 sequence (DNA): TGTGCCAGCTATGGCAGTCAAGAGACCCAGTACTTC. Its translation is CASYGSQETQYF.